Reported below is one TCR beta chain. Its antigen remains unknown. Germline CDR1 and CDR2: MDHEN and SYDVKM. With 6 bases removed from V and 4 bases from J, the gap between germline ends came to 16 bases. CDR3 length equals 15 residues. The PCR ran on 60 Vbeta and 13 Jbeta primers. Original handling: The authors later counted some 76 million unique TCR beta chains, 9.5 million to 13 million of them shared. Only in-frame clones appear in the TCRdb table, and some are missing; sequencing was by immunoSEQ multiplex PCR. The V and J calls and clone size are taken from that table; D and trimming were inferred from the DNA. Of about 130,000 clones listed, more than 80% are singletons. This entry comes from a study of cytomegalovirus exposure and HLA in healthy donors. Study-wide results and caveats: Previously analyzed data showed that most TCR beta V segments were productive at a frequency of about 87% or about 30%. In a later analysis, specific HLA alleles were associated with approximately 16,000 TCR beta sequences at a 0.05 false discovery rate. One variant, a missense change in DCLRE1C, was linked in a later analysis to TCR beta V- and J-gene trimming.

This clonotype originated in a woman in her 40s in good health and CMV-seropositive. The chain combines TRBV28 with TRBJ2-1, with D maybe TRBD2 (7 bases). The sequenced sample was PBMCs. The chain's CDR3 is CASSLGGGRYNEQFF. CDR3 coding DNA: TGTGCCAGCAGCTTAGGGGGGGGACGATACAATGAGCAGTTCTTC.